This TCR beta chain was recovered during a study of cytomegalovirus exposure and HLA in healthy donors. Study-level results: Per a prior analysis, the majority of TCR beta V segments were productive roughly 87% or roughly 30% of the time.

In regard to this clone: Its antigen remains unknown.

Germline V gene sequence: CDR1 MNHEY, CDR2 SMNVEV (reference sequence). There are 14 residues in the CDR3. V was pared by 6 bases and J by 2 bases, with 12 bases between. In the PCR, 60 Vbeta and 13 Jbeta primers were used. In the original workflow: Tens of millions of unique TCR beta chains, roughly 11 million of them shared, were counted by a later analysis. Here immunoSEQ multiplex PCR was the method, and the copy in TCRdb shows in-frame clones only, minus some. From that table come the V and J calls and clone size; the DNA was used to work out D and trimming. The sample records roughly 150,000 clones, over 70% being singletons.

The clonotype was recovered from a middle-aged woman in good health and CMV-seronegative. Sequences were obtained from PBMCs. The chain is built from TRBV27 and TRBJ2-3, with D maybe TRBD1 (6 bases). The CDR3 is CASSRGQFTDTQYF. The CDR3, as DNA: TGTGCCAGCAGCAGGGGACAATTCACAGATACGCAGTATTTT.